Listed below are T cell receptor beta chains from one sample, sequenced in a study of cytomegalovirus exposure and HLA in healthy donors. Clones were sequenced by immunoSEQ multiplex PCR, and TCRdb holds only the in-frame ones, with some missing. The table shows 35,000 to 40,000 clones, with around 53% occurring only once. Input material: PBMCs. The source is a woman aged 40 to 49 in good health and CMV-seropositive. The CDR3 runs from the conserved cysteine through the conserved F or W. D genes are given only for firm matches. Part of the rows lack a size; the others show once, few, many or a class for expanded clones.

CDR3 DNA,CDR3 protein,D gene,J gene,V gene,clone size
TGTGCCAGCAGCCTAGCGAGCTCCTACGAGCAGTACTTC,CASSLASSYEQYF,.,TRBJ2-7,TRBV11-3,.
TGTGCCAGTAGTATGGGGGACTATATCTCTTTT,CASSMGDYISF,TRBD2,TRBJ2-3,TRBV19,.
TGCGCCAGCAGCCCGGACAGGCCTAACTATGGCTACACCTTC,CASSPDRPNYGYTF,TRBD1,TRBJ1-2,TRBV5-1,few
TGTGCCTGGAGTCCGCAGGGCATGGGAGAGACCCAGTACTTC,CAWSPQGMGETQYF,.,TRBJ2-5,TRBV30,.
TGTGCCAGCAGCGCAGGACAGGGTGGCCACACCTTC,CASSAGQGGHTF,TRBD1,TRBJ1-2,TRBV13,.
TGCAGCTCGAGTGGACTGTCCTACAATGAGCAGTTCTTC,CSSSGLSYNEQFF,.,TRBJ2-1,TRBV29-1,few
TGTGCCAGTAGTGCGTCCGGGTTCAATCAGCCCCAGCATTTT,CASSASGFNQPQHF,.,TRBJ1-5,TRBV19,.
TGTGCCAGCAGTGAGTTAGAGAACACTGAAGCTTTCTTT,CASSELENTEAFF,.,TRBJ1-1,TRBV2,.
TGTGCCAGCAGCACGACAGGGCCCTATGGCTACACCTTC,CASSTTGPYGYTF,TRBD1,TRBJ1-2,TRBV6-1,.
TGTGCCTGGAGGACCCGGGACAGGGTCTCCTATAATTCACCCCTCCACTTT,CAWRTRDRVSYNSPLHF,TRBD1,TRBJ1-6,TRBV30,once
TGCGCCAGCAGCCAAACAACAGGGCTTCGTTCCTACGAGCAGTACTTC,CASSQTTGLRSYEQYF,.,TRBJ2-7,TRBV4-3,.
TGTGCCAGCAGTGAACCTGGGGGGTATGCCGGGGAGCTGTTTTTT,CASSEPGGYAGELFF,.,TRBJ2-2,TRBV6-1,.
TGCGCCAGCAGTGACCCTAGCCGAAACAATGAGCAGTTCTTC,CASSDPSRNNEQFF,.,TRBJ2-1,TRBV10-1,.
TGTGCCAGTAGTCCCCGGACTAGCGACTACAATGAGCAGTTCTTC,CASSPRTSDYNEQFF,TRBD2,TRBJ2-1,TRBV19,.
TGTGCCAGCAGCTACAGCAGGCCGGGGAGAAATGAAAAACTGTTTTTT,CASSYSRPGRNEKLFF,.,TRBJ1-4,TRBV6-5,.
TGTGCCAGCAGAGGACAGGGCCCAGACTATGGCTACACCTTC,CASRGQGPDYGYTF,TRBD1,TRBJ1-2,TRBV6-5,.
TGTGCCAGTAGGGCCAGGGAGGCTAACTATGGCTACACCTTC,CASRAREANYGYTF,.,TRBJ1-2,TRBV19,.
TGTGCCAGCAGCTTGGCGTCCGGGGGTAGAAGTGGCTATGGCTACACCTTC,CASSLASGGRSGYGYTF,.,TRBJ1-2,TRBV5-6,.
TGTGCCAGCAGCGAGGTAGCGGGGACGACAGATACGCAGTATTTT,CASSEVAGTTDTQYF,TRBD2,TRBJ2-3,TRBV9,.
TGTGCCAGCAAGGAGAGCCCAGATACGCAGTATTTT,CASKESPDTQYF,.,TRBJ2-3,TRBV2,.
TGTGCCAGCAGCCCTCCGGGACAGGGTTACACTGAAGCTTTCTTT,CASSPPGQGYTEAFF,TRBD1,TRBJ1-1,TRBV6-5,few
TGTGCCAGCAGTGATGTGAAGGGACTAGCCCCCTACGAGCAGTACTTC,CASSDVKGLAPYEQYF,TRBD2,TRBJ2-7,TRBV6-1,.
TGTGCCATCAGTGACGTCAATCAGCCCCAGCATTTT,CAISDVNQPQHF,.,TRBJ1-5,TRBV10-3,.
TGTGCCAGCAGTTTCGGGACAGGGGGCTACGAGCAGTACTTC,CASSFGTGGYEQYF,TRBD1,TRBJ2-7,TRBV7-3,few
TGCGCCAGCAGCTCTCAGGGGGCGACGGGGAACACTGAAGCTTTCTTT,CASSSQGATGNTEAFF,TRBD1,TRBJ1-1,TRBV5-1,.
TGTGCCAGCAGTTTAATTCCCTCCTACGAGCAGTACTTC,CASSLIPSYEQYF,.,TRBJ2-7,TRBV27,.
TGTGCCAGCAGCTTCGACAGTAATACTGAAGCTTTCTTT,CASSFDSNTEAFF,.,TRBJ1-1,TRBV7-9,few
TGTGCCAGCAGCCGTCCCGGGACAGGGAACACTGAAGCTTTCTTT,CASSRPGTGNTEAFF,TRBD1,TRBJ1-1,TRBV5-4,few
TGTGCCAGCAGCACAACCCCGGGGAGGGGCACTGAAGCTTTCTTT,CASSTTPGRGTEAFF,.,TRBJ1-1,TRBV5-6,.
TGTGCCAGCAGGTCCGGGACACGTTATGGCTACACCTTC,CASRSGTRYGYTF,.,TRBJ1-2,TRBV2,.
TGTGCCAGTAGTATAGCTGGGAGGAACTATGGCTACACCTTC,CASSIAGRNYGYTF,.,TRBJ1-2,TRBV19,.
TGTGCCAGCAGCTTACGGGGATACCCCAATCAGCCCCAGCATTTT,CASSLRGYPNQPQHF,.,TRBJ1-5,TRBV7-2,few
TGTGCCAGTAGTGCACAGGGGGCGAAAGGAGAGACCCAGTACTTC,CASSAQGAKGETQYF,TRBD1,TRBJ2-5,TRBV19,.
TGTGCCAGCAGTTTACCGACAGGGGGCCGGGATACGCAGTATTTT,CASSLPTGGRDTQYF,TRBD1,TRBJ2-3,TRBV28,once
TGCGCCAGCAGCCAATTACAGGGGGCCTCTGGAAACACCATATATTTT,CASSQLQGASGNTIYF,TRBD1,TRBJ1-3,TRBV5-1,.
TGTGCCAGTAGTATGGGGAGGGACGGGGGCAGTCAGCCCCAGCATTTT,CASSMGRDGGSQPQHF,.,TRBJ1-5,TRBV19,few
TGCGCCAGCAGCTCGGGAACCCGCACAGATACGCAGTATTTT,CASSSGTRTDTQYF,.,TRBJ2-3,TRBV5-1,few
TGTGCCAGCAGCTTAGCTTCTAGCGGGGCTTACGAGCAGTACTTC,CASSLASSGAYEQYF,TRBD2,TRBJ2-7,TRBV7-2,.
TGTGCCAGCAGTTACTCGGCAAGGGGGCCCTACGAGCAGTACTTC,CASSYSARGPYEQYF,TRBD1,TRBJ2-7,TRBV6-5,.
TGTGCCAGCTCCGGGACAGGCAGCTCCTACAATGAGCAGTTCTTC,CASSGTGSSYNEQFF,TRBD1,TRBJ2-1,TRBV6-5,few
TGTGCCTGGAGTGTGGCAGGGGGCTTTCAGCCCCAGCATTTT,CAWSVAGGFQPQHF,TRBD1,TRBJ1-5,TRBV30,few
TGTGCCAGCAGTGGACTGTACAATGAGCAGTTCTTC,CASSGLYNEQFF,.,TRBJ2-1,TRBV6-1,.